The rows below give T cell receptor beta chains drawn from one sample of a study of T cells in Graves' hyperthyroidism and ophthalmopathy. TCRdb independently ran MiXCR on the multiplex PCR reads; one entry per CDR3 protein. The data show fewer than 650,000 distinct CDR3 sequences, roughly 14% seen once. The sequencing input was blood. The receptors derive from a middle-aged woman with Graves' ophthalmopathy. Both conserved end residues are part of each CDR3. D genes are given only for firm matches. A row's size may be missing; if present it is once, few, many or a size class.

v_gene: TRBV9; len: 14; abundance: many; d_gene: -; j_gene: TRBJ2-5; CDR3aa: CASSSGTSRETQYF; CDR3nt: TGTGCCAGCAGCTCCGGGACATCACGAGAGACCCAGTACTTC
v_gene: TRBV4-3; len: 15; abundance: many; d_gene: TRBD2; j_gene: TRBJ2-7; CDR3aa: CASSQDGGNSYEQYF; CDR3nt: TGCGCCAGCAGCCAAGACGGGGGGAACTCCTACGAGCAGTACTTC
v_gene: TRBV7-2; len: 13; abundance: many; d_gene: -; j_gene: TRBJ1-1; CDR3aa: CASSLRMNTEAFF; CDR3nt: TGTGCCAGCAGCTTAAGGATGAACACTGAAGCTTTCTTT
v_gene: TRBV30; len: 13; abundance: -; d_gene: -; j_gene: TRBJ2-3; CDR3aa: CALVQGFTDTQYF; CDR3nt: TGTGCCTTGGTTCAGGGGTTCACAGATACGCAGTATTTT
v_gene: TRBV7-9; len: 14; abundance: many; d_gene: TRBD1; j_gene: TRBJ2-7; CDR3aa: CASSRTGNSYEQYF; CDR3nt: TGTGCCAGCAGCCGGACAGGGAACTCCTACGAGCAGTACTTC
v_gene: TRBV19; len: 15; abundance: few; d_gene: -; j_gene: TRBJ2-2; CDR3aa: CASSKGVAGAGELFF; CDR3nt: TGTGCCAGTAGTAAAGGAGTGGCCGGCGCCGGGGAGCTGTTTTTT
v_gene: TRBV4-2; len: 16; abundance: -; d_gene: -; j_gene: TRBJ1-1; CDR3aa: CASSQDGGGVNTEAFF; CDR3nt: TGTGCCAGCAGCCAAGATGGAGGCGGCGTGAACACTGAAGCTTTCTTT
v_gene: TRBV20-1; len: 19; abundance: few; d_gene: TRBD1; j_gene: TRBJ2-3; CDR3aa: CSASGQDREQPSSTDTQYF; CDR3nt: TGCAGTGCTAGCGGACAGGACCGAGAACAACCCAGTAGCACAGATACGCAGTATTTT
v_gene: TRBV7-9; len: 15; abundance: many; d_gene: -; j_gene: TRBJ2-2; CDR3aa: CASYDSSANTGELFF; CDR3nt: TGTGCCAGCTATGATAGCAGCGCGAACACCGGGGAGCTGTTTTTT
v_gene: TRBV15; len: 16; abundance: many; d_gene: TRBD2; j_gene: TRBJ2-7; CDR3aa: CATSRVAGGPTYEQYF; CDR3nt: TGTGCCACCAGCAGGGTAGCGGGAGGTCCAACCTACGAGCAGTACTTC
v_gene: TRBV28; len: 16; abundance: many; d_gene: -; j_gene: TRBJ1-6; CDR3aa: CASSLLSRDYNSPLHF; CDR3nt: TGTGCCAGCAGTTTACTTAGCAGGGACTATAATTCACCCCTCCACTTT
v_gene: TRBV18; len: 16; abundance: few; d_gene: TRBD1; j_gene: TRBJ2-5; CDR3aa: CASSPPTGDHQETQYF; CDR3nt: TGTGCCAGCTCACCACCTACAGGGGACCACCAAGAGACCCAGTACTTC
v_gene: TRBV5-1; len: 14; abundance: -; d_gene: -; j_gene: TRBJ2-5; CDR3aa: CASSLVSTQETQYF; CDR3nt: TGCGCCAGCAGCTTGGTATCTACACAAGAGACCCAGTACTTC
v_gene: TRBV20-1; len: 11; abundance: many; d_gene: -; j_gene: TRBJ2-5; CDR3aa: CSAIGRETQYF; CDR3nt: TGCAGTGCTATTGGCCGGGAGACCCAGTACTTC